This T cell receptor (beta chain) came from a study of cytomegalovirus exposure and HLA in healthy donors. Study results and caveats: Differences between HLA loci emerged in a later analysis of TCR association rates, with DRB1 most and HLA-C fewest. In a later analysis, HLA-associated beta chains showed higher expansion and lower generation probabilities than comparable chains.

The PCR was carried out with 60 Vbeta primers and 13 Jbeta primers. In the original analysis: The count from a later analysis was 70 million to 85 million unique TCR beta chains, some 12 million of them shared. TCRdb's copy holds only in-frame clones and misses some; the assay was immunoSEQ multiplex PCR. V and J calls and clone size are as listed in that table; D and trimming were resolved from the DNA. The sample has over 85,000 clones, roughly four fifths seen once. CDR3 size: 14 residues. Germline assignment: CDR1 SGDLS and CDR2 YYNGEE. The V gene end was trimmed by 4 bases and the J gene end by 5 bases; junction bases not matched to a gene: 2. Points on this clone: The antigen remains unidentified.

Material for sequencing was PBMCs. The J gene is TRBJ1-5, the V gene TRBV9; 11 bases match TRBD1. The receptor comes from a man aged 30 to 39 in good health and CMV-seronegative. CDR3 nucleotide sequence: TGTGCCAGCAGCCGGGACAGGGGGGATCAGCCCCAGCATTTT. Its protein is CASSRDRGDQPQHF.